This TCR beta chain stems from a study of T cell responses to AZD1222 COVID-19 vaccine. Findings and limits, study-wide: No repertoire was sampled before or during the peak T cell response, only after it. Donors, mostly white British, included more females; clonal diversity was possibly underestimated.

This CDR3 comprises 14 residues. Trimming removed 3 bases from V and 5 bases from J, with 14 bases in between. The germline CDR1 and CDR2 sequences are SEHNR and FQNEAQ (reference sequence). With regard to this clone: Its antigen is unknown.

The repertoire was sequenced with immunoSEQ multiplex PCR; TCRdb's copy has only in-frame clones and lacks some. The sample has around 84,000 clones, 92% seen once. The TCR originated in an adult in good health. The genes are TRBV7-9 and TRBJ2-7; a weak D match, TRBD2 (6 bases). Sequences were derived from peripheral blood, sampled on day 0 of MenACWY control vaccination. As DNA, the CDR3 is TGTGCCAGCAGCTTGGGGGGTTGGCGCGACGAGCAGTACTTC. Translating it yields CASSLGGWRDEQYF.